The source of this T cell receptor (beta chain) is a study of vaccination effects on CD4 cells after COVID-19. General study points: Researchers report that only 1 of 255 vaccine-induced clones in healthy vaccinees cross-reacted with common cold coronaviruses. By a late point after vaccination, infection- and vaccine-induced clones had shrunk markedly through clonal contraction.

A word on this clone: The antigen remains undetermined.

Generated by immunoSEQ multiplex PCR, the TCRdb table keeps only in-frame clones and is missing some. The sample gives about 43,000 clones, just over 75% of which show up once; 9.5% to 14% is in the top ten. The CDR3 spans 14 residues. Deletions cut 7 bases from V and 1 base from J, with 14 bases between. Germline loops: CDR1 WNHNN, CDR2 SYGVQD (reference sequence). After expansion with viral peptide pools in the ViraFEST assay, antigen-specific CD4+ T cells were sequenced. Upon completion of approximately ten days in culture, CD4+ T cells were isolated. Among the vaccine recipients, none had a prior SARS-CoV-2 infection, and nucleocapsid antibodies were negative. PBMC were cultured at approximately 2 million per well with approximately 9 IU/ml IL-2 and around 9 ug/ml peptides.

The sequence derives from a human donor who received a COVID-19 vaccine. The source material was CD4+ T cells from PBMCs cultured with SARS-CoV-2 spike peptides, sampled before COVID-19 vaccination. The genes are TRBV10-1 and TRBJ2-7, with D perhaps matching TRBD1 (5 bases). CDR3 sequence (DNA): TGCGCCAGCATCGACAGCGTTAATTCCTACGAGCAGTACGTC. Translation gives CASIDSVNSYEQYV.